The 13 T cell receptor beta chains below were found in one sample sequenced in a study of chemoradiotherapy in HPV16-positive cancers. Sequencing was performed with immunoSEQ multiplex PCR; in TCRdb, only in-frame clones are kept and a portion is missing. The sample carries tens of thousands of clones, roughly nine tenths recorded once. Specimen: blood, collected from a patient who underwent chemoradiotherapy. The receptor set was obtained from a human donor with HPV-associated anogenital cancer.

The V gene is TRBV19, the J gene TRBJ2-3, with 14 bases fitting TRBD2. This CDR3 is built from 14 residues. CDR1 LNHDA and CDR2 SQIVND come from the germline V gene (reference sequence). V lost 8 bases to trimming and J lost 4 bases; unmatched junction nucleotides: 2. The CDR3 sequence: CASGTSGGSDTQYF. CDR3 sequence (DNA): TGTGCCAGTGGGACTAGCGGGGGTTCAGATACGCAGTATTTT.

The chain combines TRBV5-1 with TRBJ2-1, with 9 bases matching TRBD1. Trimming cost V 4 bases and J 8 bases; bases outside gene matches: 16. Per the germline V gene, CDR1 is SGHRS and CDR2 is YFSETQ. CDR3 size: 17 residues. CDR3: CASSPSLTGGVSYEQFF. In DNA form, the CDR3 reads TGCGCCAGCAGCCCTTCGTTGACAGGGGGTGTATCTTATGAGCAGTTCTTC.

The rearrangement links TRBV6-4 to TRBJ1-1; D is ambiguous. The CDR3 spans 15 residues. Deletions cut 3 bases from V and 0 bases from J, with 11 bases between. The germline V gene encodes CDR1 MRHNA and CDR2 SNTAGT. In DNA form, the CDR3 reads TGTGCCAGCAGTGATAGGGCAGGAATGAACACTGAAGCTTTCTTT. Translated, it gives CASSDRAGMNTEAFF.

Only a few counts were recorded for this clone. The chain has TRBV5-6 and TRBJ1-1; tentatively, D is TRBD1 (5 bases). Trimming removed 0 bases at V and 6 bases at J, with 12 bases between. Germline V CDR1 and CDR2: SGHDT, YYEEEE. This CDR3 has 14 residues. DNA for the CDR3: TGTGCCAGCAGCTTGGGGGACCTAGTCTCTGAAGCTTTCTTT. As protein: CASSLGDLVSEAFF.

The chain combines TRBV4-3 with TRBJ1-3; D is ambiguous. Germline CDR1 is LGHNA and CDR2 is YSLEER. The CDR3 is 15 amino acids. Trimming took 4 bases from V and 0 from J, leaving 10 bases between them. The CDR3 DNA sequence: TGCGCCAGCAGCCCTTTTCGGGTCTCTGGAAACACCATATATTTT. It specifies CASSPFRVSGNTIYF.

The chain recombines TRBV5-1 with TRBJ1-6; D ambiguous. CDR3 length: 14 residues. Trimming pared 0 bases from V and 9 bases from J, leaving 10 bases between. Looked up from germline, CDR1 is SGHRS and CDR2 is YFSETQ. The CDR3 DNA sequence: TGCGCCAGCAGCTTGGTGGCAGAATTTTCACCCCTCCACTTT. Translation: CASSLVAEFSPLHF.

The chain employs TRBV19 and TRBJ1-5; D is unresolved. CDR3 length: 13 amino acids. The germline CDR1 and CDR2 sequences are LNHDA and SQIVND (reference sequence). V was pared by 8 bases and J by 5 bases, with 13 bases between. The CDR3 is CASRWGGDQPQHF. The CDR3 DNA sequence: TGTGCCAGTCGTTGGGGTGGGGATCAGCCCCAGCATTTT.

The V call is TRBV6-6, the J call TRBJ2-5; TRBD2 agrees at 7 bases. The better agreement between TRBJ2-7 and the DNA end casts doubt on the J call. Germline assignment: CDR1 MNHNY and CDR2 SVGAGI (reference sequence). The CDR3 runs to 15 residues. The CDR3 region has the DNA TGTGCCAGCAGTCCGCCTGAGCGGGGCTCCTACGAGCAGTACTTC. Protein sequence: CASSPPERGSYEQYF.

The genes are TRBV7-3 and TRBJ2-3; 7 bases line up with TRBD1. The CDR3 sequence is 15 residues long. CDR1 is SGHTA, CDR2 FQGTGA, per germline. Trimming removed 5 bases from V and 0 bases from J; junction bases left unmatched: 5. CDR3 amino acids: CASSPGTVSTDTQYF. The CDR3 DNA reads TGTGCCAGCAGCCCCGGGACAGTGAGCACAGATACGCAGTATTTT.

In the case of this clone: A read error may produce the germline difference seen at one junction end. The chain recombines TRBV7-7 with TRBJ2-2, with a tentative D call TRBD1 (5 bases). The CDR3 runs 15 residues. Germline V lookup: CDR1 SSHAT, CDR2 FNYEAQ (reference sequence). This CDR3 is CASSSTGGPSGELFF. The CDR3 bases are TGTGCTAGCAGCTCCACAGGTGGCCCCAGCGGGGAGCTGTTTTTT. The full variable domain, completed using reference TRBV7-7 and TRBJ2-2, is GAGVSQSPRYKVTKRGQDVTLRCDPISSHATLYWYQQALGQGPEFLTYFNYEAQPDKSGLPSDRFSAERPEGSISTLTIQRTEQRDSAMYRCASSSTGGPSGELFFGEGSRLTVL.

The chain joins TRBV19 to TRBJ1-5, with TRBD1 matching 7 bases. CDR3 length: 15 residues. Germline assignment: CDR1 LNHDA and CDR2 SQIVND (reference sequence). Unmatched junction bases numbered 8, after V lost 5 bases and J lost 4 bases. CDR3 sequence reads: CASSGGGGQNQPQHF. As DNA, the CDR3 is TGTGCCAGTAGTGGGGGAGGGGGACAGAATCAGCCCCAGCATTTT. The variable domain in full, with the rest retrieved from reference TRBV19 and TRBJ1-5, is DGGITQSPKYLFRKEGQNVTLSCEQNLNHDAMYWYRQDPGQGLRLIYYSQIVNDFQKGDIAEGYSVSREKKESFPLTVTSAQKNPTAFYLCASSGGGGQNQPQHFGDGTRLSIL.

The CDR3 DNA reads TGTGCCAGCAGTGAAGCGCCGAAGGGTACGCAGTATTTT. Amino acid sequence: CASSEAPKGTQYF. The rearrangement links TRBV2 to TRBJ2-3; D is unresolved. The CDR3 is made up of 13 amino acids. Trimming left V 0 bases short and J 8 bases short, with 9 bases between. Germline CDR1 is SNHLY and CDR2 is FYNNEI.

The chain combines TRBV7-9 with TRBJ1-6; no firm D call. Per germline, CDR1 SEHNR and CDR2 FQNEAQ (reference sequence). Deletions cut 1 base from V and 7 bases from J, with 11 bases between. CDR3 size: 15 residues. CDR3 coding DNA: TGTGCCAGCAGCTTAGGTGGCCGAGGAAATTCACCCCTCCACTTT. This encodes CASSLGGRGNSPLHF.